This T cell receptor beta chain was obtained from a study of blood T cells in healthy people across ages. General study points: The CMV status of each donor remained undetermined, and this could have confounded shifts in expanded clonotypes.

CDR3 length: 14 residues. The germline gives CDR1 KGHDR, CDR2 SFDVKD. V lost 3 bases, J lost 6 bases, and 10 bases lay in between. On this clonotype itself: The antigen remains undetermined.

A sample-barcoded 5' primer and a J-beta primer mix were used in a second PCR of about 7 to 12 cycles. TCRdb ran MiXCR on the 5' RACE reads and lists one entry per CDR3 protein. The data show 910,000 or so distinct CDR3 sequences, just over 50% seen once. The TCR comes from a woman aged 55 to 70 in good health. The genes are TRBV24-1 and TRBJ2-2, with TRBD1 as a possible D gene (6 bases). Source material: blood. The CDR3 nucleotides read TGTGCCACCAGTGATCCAAACAGGGCCGGGGAGCTGTTTTTT. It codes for CATSDPNRAGELFF.